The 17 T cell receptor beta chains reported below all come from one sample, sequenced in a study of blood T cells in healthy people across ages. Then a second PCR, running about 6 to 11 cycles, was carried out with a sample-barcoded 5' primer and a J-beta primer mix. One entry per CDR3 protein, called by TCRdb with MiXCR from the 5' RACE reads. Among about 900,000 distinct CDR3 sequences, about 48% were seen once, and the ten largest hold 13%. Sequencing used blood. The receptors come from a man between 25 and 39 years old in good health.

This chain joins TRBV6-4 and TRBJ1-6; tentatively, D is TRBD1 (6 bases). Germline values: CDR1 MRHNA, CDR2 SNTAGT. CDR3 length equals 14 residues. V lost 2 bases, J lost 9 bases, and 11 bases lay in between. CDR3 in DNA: TGTGCCAGCAGTGACCATGGGGGGGCTTCACCCCTCCACTTT. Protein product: CASSDHGGASPLHF.

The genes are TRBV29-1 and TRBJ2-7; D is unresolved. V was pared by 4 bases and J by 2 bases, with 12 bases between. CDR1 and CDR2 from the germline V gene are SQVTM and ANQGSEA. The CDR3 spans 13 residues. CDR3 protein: CSVGGTITYEQYF. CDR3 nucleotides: TGCAGCGTTGGGGGTACCATTACCTACGAGCAGTACTTC.

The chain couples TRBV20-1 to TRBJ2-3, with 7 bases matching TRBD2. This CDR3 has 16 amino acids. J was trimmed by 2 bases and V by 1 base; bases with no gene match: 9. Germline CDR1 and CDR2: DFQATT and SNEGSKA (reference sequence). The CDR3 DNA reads TGCAGTGCTAGAGTGAGGGCTAGCGGCCACACAGATACGCAGTATTTT. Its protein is CSARVRASGHTDTQYF.

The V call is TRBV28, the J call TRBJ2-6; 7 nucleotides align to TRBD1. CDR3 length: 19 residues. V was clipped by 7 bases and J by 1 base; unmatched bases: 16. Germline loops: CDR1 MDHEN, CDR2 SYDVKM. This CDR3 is CASTPGFGTVRSGANVLTF. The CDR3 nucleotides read TGTGCCAGCACTCCCGGGTTCGGGACAGTTCGGTCTGGGGCCAACGTCCTGACTTTC. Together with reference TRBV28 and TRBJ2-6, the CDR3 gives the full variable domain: DVKVTQSSRYLVKRTGEKVFLECVQDMDHENMFWYRQDPGLGLRLIYFSYDVKMKEKGDIPEGYSVSREKKERFSLILESASTNQTSMYLCASTPGFGTVRSGANVLTFGAGSRLTVL.

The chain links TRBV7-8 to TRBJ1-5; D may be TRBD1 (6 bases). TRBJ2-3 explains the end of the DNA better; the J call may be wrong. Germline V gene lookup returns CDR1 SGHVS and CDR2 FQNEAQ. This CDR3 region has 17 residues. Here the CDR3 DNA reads TGTGCCAGCAGCTTCGACACAGGGACGGTGCGCAATCAGCCCCAGTATTTT. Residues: CASSFDTGTVRNQPQYF.

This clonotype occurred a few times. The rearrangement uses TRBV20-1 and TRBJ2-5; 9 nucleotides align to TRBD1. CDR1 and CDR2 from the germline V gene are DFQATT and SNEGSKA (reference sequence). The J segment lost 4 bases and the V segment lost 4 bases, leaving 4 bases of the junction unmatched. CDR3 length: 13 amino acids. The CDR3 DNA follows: TGCAGTGCTAAGGACAGGGGTCCAGAGACCCAGTACTTC. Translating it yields CSAKDRGPETQYF.

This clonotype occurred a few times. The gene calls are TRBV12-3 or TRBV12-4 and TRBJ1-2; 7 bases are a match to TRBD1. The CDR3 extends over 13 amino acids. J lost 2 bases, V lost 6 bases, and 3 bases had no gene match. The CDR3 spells CASRSGQNYGYTF. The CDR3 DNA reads TGTGCCAGCAGGTCGGGACAGAACTATGGCTACACCTTC.

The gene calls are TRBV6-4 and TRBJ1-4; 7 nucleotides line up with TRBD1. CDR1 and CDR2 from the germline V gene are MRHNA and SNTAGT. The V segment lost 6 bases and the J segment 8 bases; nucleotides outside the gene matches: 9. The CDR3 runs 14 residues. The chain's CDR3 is CASRISGGGEKLFF. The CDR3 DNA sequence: TGTGCCAGCAGGATCTCAGGGGGGGGCGAAAAACTGTTTTTT.

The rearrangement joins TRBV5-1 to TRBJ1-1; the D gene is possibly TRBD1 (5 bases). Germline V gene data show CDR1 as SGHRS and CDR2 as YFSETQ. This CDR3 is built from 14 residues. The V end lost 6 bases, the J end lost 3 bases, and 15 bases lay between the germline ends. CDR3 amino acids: CASTKSGGYTEAFF. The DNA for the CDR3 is TGCGCCAGCACTAAGTCCGGGGGTTACACTGAAGCTTTCTTT.

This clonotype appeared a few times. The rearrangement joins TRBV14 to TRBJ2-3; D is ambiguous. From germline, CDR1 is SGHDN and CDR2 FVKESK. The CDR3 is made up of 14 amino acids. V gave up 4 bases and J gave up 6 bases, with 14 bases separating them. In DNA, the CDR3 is TGTGCCAGCAGCCGCGTCCCCTCGGTGGATACGCAGTATTTT. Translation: CASSRVPSVDTQYF.

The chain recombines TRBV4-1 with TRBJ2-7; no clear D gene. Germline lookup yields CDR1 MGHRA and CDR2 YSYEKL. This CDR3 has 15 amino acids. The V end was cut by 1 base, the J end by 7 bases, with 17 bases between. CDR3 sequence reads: CASSQATEIYNEQYF. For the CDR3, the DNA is TGCGCCAGCAGCCAAGCTACGGAAATCTACAATGAGCAGTACTTC.

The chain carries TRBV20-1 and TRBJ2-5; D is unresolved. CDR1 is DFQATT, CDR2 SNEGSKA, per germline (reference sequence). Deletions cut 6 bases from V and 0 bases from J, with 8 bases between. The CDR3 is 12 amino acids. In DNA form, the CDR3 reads TGCAGTGCCACCGAGTACCAAGAGACCCAGTACTTC. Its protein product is CSATEYQETQYF.

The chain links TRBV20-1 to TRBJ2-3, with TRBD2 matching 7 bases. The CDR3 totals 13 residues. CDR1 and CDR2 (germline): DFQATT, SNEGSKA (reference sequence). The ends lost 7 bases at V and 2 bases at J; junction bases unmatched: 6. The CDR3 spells CSEARELTDTQYF. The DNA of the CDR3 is TGCAGTGAGGCGCGGGAGCTCACAGATACGCAGTATTTT.

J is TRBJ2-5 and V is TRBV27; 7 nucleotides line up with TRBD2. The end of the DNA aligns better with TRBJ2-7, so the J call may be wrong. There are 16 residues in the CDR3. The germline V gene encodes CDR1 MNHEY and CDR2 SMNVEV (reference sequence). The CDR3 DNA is TGTGCCAGCAGTTCCCGAAGCGGGGCCCCCGTGGACGAGCAGTACTTC. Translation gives CASSSRSGAPVDEQYF.

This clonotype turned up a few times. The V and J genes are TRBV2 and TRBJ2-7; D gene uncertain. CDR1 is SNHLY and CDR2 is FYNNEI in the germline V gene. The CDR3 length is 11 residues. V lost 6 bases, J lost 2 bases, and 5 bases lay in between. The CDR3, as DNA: TGTGCCAGCAGAGTGGCCTACGAGCAGTACTTC. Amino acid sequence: CASRVAYEQYF.

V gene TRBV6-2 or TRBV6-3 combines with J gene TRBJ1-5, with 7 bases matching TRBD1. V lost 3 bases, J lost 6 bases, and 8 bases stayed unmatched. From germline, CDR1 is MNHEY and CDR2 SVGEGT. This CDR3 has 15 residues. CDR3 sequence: CASSYRTGELQPQHF. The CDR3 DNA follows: TGTGCCAGCAGTTATCGGACAGGAGAACTTCAGCCCCAGCATTTT.

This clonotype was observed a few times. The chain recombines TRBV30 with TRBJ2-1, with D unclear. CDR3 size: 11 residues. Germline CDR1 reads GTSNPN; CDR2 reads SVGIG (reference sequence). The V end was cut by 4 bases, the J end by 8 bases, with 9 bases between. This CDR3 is CAWNFLDEQFF. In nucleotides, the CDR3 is TGTGCCTGGAACTTTCTGGATGAGCAGTTCTTC.